The next 18 T cell receptor beta chains were all read from a single sample in a study of T cell responses to AZD1222 COVID-19 vaccine. Assay used: immunoSEQ multiplex PCR; TCRdb lists only in-frame clones, some missing. Of 100,000 to 150,000 clones listed, around nine tenths are singletons. This sample comprised peripheral blood, obtained on day 0 of AZD1222 vaccination. All receptors derive from an adult in good health.

The table lists this clone with many counts. The chain has TRBV7-9 and TRBJ1-1; no definite D call. This CDR3 spans 14 amino acids. Trimming cost V 1 base and J 1 base, with 7 bases left between them. The germline CDR1 and CDR2 sequences are SEHNR and FQNEAQ (reference sequence). CDR3 region: CASSLGAGNTEAFF. In nucleotides, the CDR3 is TGTGCCAGCAGCTTAGGTGCAGGGAACACTGAAGCTTTCTTT.

CDR3 sequence reads: CASSPSPFWNTGELFF. The DNA of the CDR3 is TGTGCCAGCTCCCCGTCTCCCTTTTGGAACACCGGGGAGCTGTTTTTT. The genes are TRBV2 and TRBJ2-2; D not resolved. The CDR3 length is 16 residues. The germline V gene has CDR1 SNHLY and CDR2 FYNNEI. V dropped 8 bases and J dropped 1 base, with 17 bases sitting between them.

CDR3 sequence reads: CASSLVGSGYEQYF. DNA for the CDR3: TGCGCCAGCAGCTTGGTTGGCTCGGGCTACGAGCAGTACTTC. V is TRBV5-1 and J is TRBJ2-7; D gene ambiguous. CDR3 size: 14 residues. With 0 bases removed from V and 3 bases from J, the gap between germline ends came to 10 bases. Germline CDR1 SGHRS, CDR2 YFSETQ.

The chain combines TRBV7-2 with TRBJ2-5; D is undetermined. This CDR3 is 11 amino acids long. CDR1 and CDR2 from the germline V gene are SGHTA and FQGNSA. Trimming took 4 bases from V and 0 from J, leaving 0 bases between them. The CDR3 nucleotides are TGTGCCAGCAGCTACCAAGAGACCCAGTACTTC. It yields the protein CASSYQETQYF.

The chain has TRBV6-6 and TRBJ2-3; perhaps TRBD2 as D (5 bases). CDR3 length equals 12 residues. Looked up from germline, CDR1 is MNHNY and CDR2 is SVGAGI (reference sequence). Trimming left V 2 bases short and J 8 bases short, with 8 bases between. Written as DNA, the CDR3 is TGTGCCAGCAGTTACGTCGAGGGTACGCAGTATTTT. This encodes CASSYVEGTQYF.

This clone was counted only a few times. The J gene is TRBJ2-1, the V gene TRBV6-4, with D perhaps TRBD1 or TRBD2 (6 bases each). Germline-derived CDR1 and CDR2 are MRHNA and SNTAGT. The CDR3 spans 15 residues. Trimming shortened V by 5 bases and J by 1 base, and 12 bases separated the two germline ends. The CDR3 DNA follows: TGTGCCAGCAGTCCCGGGGGCGGATCCTACAATGAGCAGTTCTTC. Translation gives CASSPGGGSYNEQFF.

The gene calls are TRBV9 and TRBJ1-1; TRBD1 is a possible D gene (5 bases). This CDR3 spans 13 amino acids. Germline CDR1 SGDLS, CDR2 YYNGEE. Trimming pared 4 bases from V and 1 base from J, leaving 8 bases between. CDR3 residues: CASSSGGNTEAFF. The CDR3 coding sequence is TGTGCCAGCAGCAGCGGGGGGAACACTGAAGCTTTCTTT.

The V and J genes are TRBV11-2 and TRBJ1-1, with no clear D. The ends were cut back, 1 base at V and 3 bases at J, with 6 bases in the middle. This CDR3 region has 13 residues. Germline-derived CDR1 and CDR2 are SGHAT and FQNNGV. This chain's CDR3 is CASSLGHDTEAFF. CDR3 nucleotides: TGTGCCAGCAGCTTAGGGCATGACACTGAAGCTTTCTTT.

This rearrangement joins TRBV30 to TRBJ1-5; maybe TRBD1 (5 bases). The CDR3 extends over 15 amino acids. V was shortened by 3 bases and J by 0 bases, with 12 bases between the two germline ends. Looked up from germline, CDR1 is GTSNPN and CDR2 is SVGIG (reference sequence). CDR3 in amino acids: CAWRPRTYSNQPQHF. CDR3 nucleotide sequence: TGTGCCTGGAGGCCAAGGACATATAGCAATCAGCCCCAGCATTTT.

The chain uses TRBV7-2 and TRBJ1-4; 8 nucleotides align to TRBD1. Trimming took 3 bases from V and 6 from J; bases not matched to a gene: 3. CDR1 is SGHTA, CDR2 FQGNSA, per germline. This CDR3 has 14 residues. The CDR3 region is CASSLRQGYEKLFF. CDR3 coding DNA: TGTGCCAGCAGCTTGCGACAGGGGTATGAAAAACTGTTTTTT.

V gene TRBV27 combines with J gene TRBJ1-2; unclear D gene. The CDR3 is 14 residues long. The V end lost 3 bases, the J end lost 6 bases, and 14 bases lay between the germline ends. In germline, CDR1 is MNHEY, CDR2 SMNVEV (reference sequence). The CDR3 nucleotides read TGTGCCAGCAGTTTGGCCGGGAATTTACATGGCTACACCTTC. This codes for CASSLAGNLHGYTF.

The chain employs TRBV12-3 or TRBV12-4 and TRBJ1-2; no reliable D call. The V end lost 11 bases, the J end lost 2 bases, and 12 bases lay between the germline ends. The CDR3 has 12 amino acids. CDR3 nucleotides: TGTGCCTCCCGTGCCAGGAACTATGGCTACACCTTC. It encodes CASRARNYGYTF.

Only one count was recorded for this clone. Germline is not matched at one junction end, which may reflect a read error. Written as DNA, the CDR3 is TGTGCTAGCAGCCCTACCGTACAGAGTGAAAAACTGTTTTTT. Encoded protein: CASSPTVQSEKLFF. The genes are TRBV7-7 and TRBJ1-4; no clear D gene. This CDR3 has 14 residues. The germline V gene encodes CDR1 SSHAT and CDR2 FNYEAQ (reference sequence).

The V and J genes are TRBV9 and TRBJ1-5; 8 bases are a match to TRBD1. Germline V gene lookup returns CDR1 SGDLS and CDR2 YYNGEE. The CDR3 extends over 15 amino acids. The junction had 6 bases not matched to a gene; V was cut back by 0 bases and J by 7 bases. The CDR3 reads CASSVEGQVLQPQHF. CDR3 in DNA: TGTGCCAGCAGCGTAGAGGGACAGGTGTTACAGCCCCAGCATTTT.

The chain carries TRBV2 and TRBJ2-7; no clear D. Looked up from germline, CDR1 is SNHLY and CDR2 is FYNNEI. The germline V and J ends were trimmed by 3 bases and 4 bases, with 16 bases remaining between them. The length of the CDR3 is 15 residues. This chain's CDR3 is CASSEIVDRPYEQYF. The CDR3 DNA is TGTGCCAGCAGTGAGATTGTGGACCGCCCGTACGAGCAGTACTTC.

The V call is TRBV24-1, the J call TRBJ1-2; the match to TRBD1 covers 9 bases. Germline V gene lookup returns CDR1 KGHDR and CDR2 SFDVKD. There are 13 residues in the CDR3. Germline trimming cut 9 bases from V and 8 bases from J; bases unmatched to any gene: 9. The CDR3 region is CATQKGQGGGYTF. CDR3 in DNA: TGTGCCACCCAGAAGGGACAGGGAGGAGGCTACACCTTC.

This chain joins TRBV6-5 and TRBJ1-1, with a tentative D call TRBD1 (6 bases). In germline, CDR1 is MNHEY, CDR2 SVGAGI. CDR3 length: 13 residues. The V end was cut by 0 bases, the J end by 11 bases, with 13 bases between. The CDR3 DNA follows: TGTGCCAGCAGTTACTCAACAGGGTTGGTGGCTTTCTTT. This codes for CASSYSTGLVAFF.

The gene calls are TRBV5-1 and TRBJ1-4; the D is unclear. The germline CDR1 and CDR2 sequences are SGHRS and YFSETQ. This CDR3 has 15 amino acids. The germline V and J ends were trimmed by 0 bases and 4 bases, with 10 bases remaining between them. The DNA for the CDR3 is TGCGCCAGCAGCTTGGGCGCAGCCCTTAATGAAAAACTGTTTTTT. Translating gives CASSLGAALNEKLFF.